The T cell receptor (beta chain) described here comes from a study of cytomegalovirus exposure and HLA in healthy donors. Study results and limitations: It has been reported that TCR beta sequences accurately predicted the HLA-A and HLA-B alleles of most subjects. After further analysis at a later stage, 16,951 TCR beta sequences were associated with HLA alleles at 0.05 false discovery rate. Information on immune exposure was restricted to one variable (CMV serostatus).

PCR used 60 Vbeta primers and 13 Jbeta primers. Clones were read by immunoSEQ multiplex PCR, and TCRdb kept only the in-frame ones, dropping some. This repertoire shows under 150,000 clones, approximately 67% found once; its top ten account for roughly 8%. Donors likely had unrecorded immune exposures despite being nominally healthy when sampled. Comments on this clone: The antigen remains unidentified.

This TCR came from a man aged 18 to 35 in good health and CMV-seropositive. The sample consisted of PBMCs.

CDR3 sequence reads: CASSLSRSNEKLFF. The DNA for the CDR3 is TGTGCCAGCAGCCTGAGCAGGTCTAATGAAAAACTGTTTTTT. The rearrangement joins TRBV2 to TRBJ1-4, with D unresolved. Germline lookup yields CDR1 SNHLY and CDR2 FYNNEI. The CDR3 has 14 residues. Between the trimmed V and J ends, which lost 6 bases and 3 bases, there was a span of 11 bases.